The rows below give T cell receptor beta chains drawn from one sample of a study of PD-1 blockade in classical Hodgkin lymphoma. Assay used: immunoSEQ multiplex PCR; TCRdb lists only in-frame clones, some missing. The sample contains approximately 61,000 clones, 87% of which appear only once. Sequenced here: peripheral blood mononuclear cells (PBMCs), sampled before the fourth cycle of nivolumab. The receptors come from a human donor with classical Hodgkin lymphoma. CDR3s leave out the opening cysteine and the closing phenylalanine or tryptophan.

j_gene: TRBJ1-4
v_gene: TRBV5-1
CDR3aa: ASSLEGFGEKLF

j_gene: TRBJ2-5
v_gene: TRBV6-5
CDR3aa: ASSYQNSGGETQY

j_gene: TRBJ2-5
v_gene: TRBV7-9
CDR3aa: ASSSPWLEGETQY

j_gene: TRBJ2-7
v_gene: TRBV29-1
CDR3aa: SGGHSRLPKPYEQY

j_gene: TRBJ2-7
v_gene: TRBV5-1
CDR3aa: ATTSGSSKVQY

j_gene: TRBJ1-2
v_gene: TRBV30
CDR3aa: AWTLRRGLYGYT

j_gene: TRBJ2-5
v_gene: TRBV30
CDR3aa: AWSQEETQY

j_gene: TRBJ1-2
v_gene: TRBV5-1
CDR3aa: ASSLYRGDGYT

j_gene: TRBJ1-3
v_gene: TRBV6-5
CDR3aa: ASRGPPVENTIY

j_gene: TRBJ1-3
v_gene: TRBV1
CDR3aa: TSSRQGHGDQSGNTIY

j_gene: TRBJ1-1
v_gene: TRBV5-6
CDR3aa: ASSRTVNTEAF

j_gene: TRBJ2-5
v_gene: TRBV7-9
CDR3aa: ASSLRLDQETQY

j_gene: TRBJ2-7
v_gene: TRBV10-3
CDR3aa: AISGRLAGNEQY

j_gene: TRBJ2-2
v_gene: TRBV5-1
CDR3aa: ASSLSAGVTGELF

j_gene: TRBJ2-2
v_gene: TRBV19
CDR3aa: ASSIQDSTGELF

j_gene: TRBJ2-1
v_gene: TRBV18
CDR3aa: ASSSGTGRSNEQF

j_gene: TRBJ1-2
v_gene: TRBV7-9
CDR3aa: ASRLSGGNGYT

j_gene: TRBJ2-3
v_gene: TRBV28
CDR3aa: ASNKLGLAENTDTQY

j_gene: TRBJ2-5
v_gene: TRBV28
CDR3aa: ASSFIGHLQETQY

j_gene: TRBJ1-3
v_gene: TRBV6-6
CDR3aa: ASSYPGEGNTIY

j_gene: TRBJ1-2
v_gene: TRBV9
CDR3aa: ASSVATGGNYT

j_gene: TRBJ2-7
v_gene: TRBV5-1
CDR3aa: ASSLEGLATYEQY

j_gene: TRBJ2-3
v_gene: TRBV5-1
CDR3aa: ASTGGNTDTQY

j_gene: TRBJ1-1
v_gene: TRBV20-1
CDR3aa: SVETEAF

j_gene: TRBJ1-2
v_gene: TRBV27
CDR3aa: ASSRDSNLYGYT

j_gene: TRBJ1-5
v_gene: TRBV10-3
CDR3aa: AISETEGAARNQPQH

j_gene: TRBJ2-1
v_gene: TRBV11-3
CDR3aa: ASSPALVPNEQF

j_gene: TRBJ1-2
v_gene: TRBV2
CDR3aa: ATKQTPLGLGYT

j_gene: TRBJ1-1
v_gene: TRBV18
CDR3aa: ASSPGQPQNTEAF

j_gene: TRBJ1-2
v_gene: TRBV9
CDR3aa: ASSGGVPGHYGYT

j_gene: TRBJ1-6
v_gene: TRBV27
CDR3aa: ASSGSSYNSPLH

j_gene: TRBJ1-1
v_gene: TRBV5-1
CDR3aa: ASSLSWVGQKAF

j_gene: TRBJ2-7
v_gene: TRBV5-1
CDR3aa: ASSLQGTYEQY

j_gene: TRBJ2-7
v_gene: TRBV7-9
CDR3aa: ASSLAPPQGGRVYKQY

j_gene: TRBJ2-7
v_gene: TRBV29-1
CDR3aa: SVGRGGYEQY

j_gene: TRBJ2-3
v_gene: TRBV4-1
CDR3aa: ASSRYQAPRGGEDTQY

j_gene: TRBJ1-5
v_gene: TRBV6-5
CDR3aa: ASSSGWDNQPQH

j_gene: TRBJ2-5
v_gene: TRBV5-1
CDR3aa: ASSLVAGGQETQY

j_gene: TRBJ2-6
v_gene: TRBV14
CDR3aa: ASSPRGRGGSGANVLT

j_gene: TRBJ2-1
v_gene: TRBV7-3
CDR3aa: ASSGSRGNEQF

j_gene: TRBJ2-5
v_gene: TRBV19
CDR3aa: ASSISVFETQY

j_gene: TRBJ1-4
v_gene: TRBV30
CDR3aa: AWSPPTQTRTKLF

j_gene: TRBJ2-3
v_gene: TRBV5-1
CDR3aa: ASSLQRTGSTDTQY

j_gene: TRBJ1-1
v_gene: TRBV5-1
CDR3aa: ASSLEGHPNTEAF

j_gene: TRBJ1-1
v_gene: TRBV7-8
CDR3aa: ASSLEVRQAEAF

j_gene: TRBJ2-5
v_gene: TRBV7-2
CDR3aa: ASSLDRGIGETQY

j_gene: TRBJ1-1
v_gene: TRBV5-1
CDR3aa: ASSPQGRSPATEAF

j_gene: TRBJ2-3
v_gene: TRBV30
CDR3aa: AWSRAGSDTDTQY

j_gene: TRBJ2-2
v_gene: TRBV19
CDR3aa: ASSIPWGTGELF

j_gene: TRBJ2-3
v_gene: TRBV10-3
CDR3aa: AINSGVTGQGILPDTQY

j_gene: TRBJ1-1
v_gene: TRBV15
CDR3aa: ATRVDSITEAF

j_gene: TRBJ1-2
v_gene: TRBV6-5
CDR3aa: ASSYMLGPLSGYT

j_gene: TRBJ1-5
v_gene: TRBV12-5
CDR3aa: ASAPRVSNQPQH

j_gene: TRBJ1-1
v_gene: TRBV5-1
CDR3aa: ASSLGGMGTEAF

j_gene: TRBJ2-7
v_gene: TRBV21-1
CDR3aa: ASSKEPGEQY

j_gene: TRBJ1-2
v_gene: TRBV5-1
CDR3aa: ASSLGQTGYT

j_gene: TRBJ1-1
v_gene: TRBV28
CDR3aa: AIENLGFTEAF

j_gene: TRBJ2-5
v_gene: TRBV6-1
CDR3aa: ASRSRDFKETQY